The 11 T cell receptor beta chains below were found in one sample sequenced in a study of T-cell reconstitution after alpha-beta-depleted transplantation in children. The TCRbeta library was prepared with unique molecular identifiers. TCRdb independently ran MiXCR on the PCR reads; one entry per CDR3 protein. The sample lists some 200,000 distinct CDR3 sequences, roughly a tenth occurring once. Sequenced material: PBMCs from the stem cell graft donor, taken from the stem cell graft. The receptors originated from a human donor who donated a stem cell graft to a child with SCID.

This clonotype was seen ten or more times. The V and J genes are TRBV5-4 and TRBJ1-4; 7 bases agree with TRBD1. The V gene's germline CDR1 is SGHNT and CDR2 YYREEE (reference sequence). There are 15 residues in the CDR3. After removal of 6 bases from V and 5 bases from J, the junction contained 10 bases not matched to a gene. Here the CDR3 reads CASTNLGQANEKLFF. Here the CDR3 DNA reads TGTGCCAGCACCAACCTCGGACAGGCCAATGAAAAACTGTTTTTT. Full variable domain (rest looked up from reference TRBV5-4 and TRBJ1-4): ETGVTQSPTHLIKTRGQQVTLRCSSQSGHNTVSWYQQALGQGPQFIFQYYREEENGRGNFPPRFSGLQFPNYSSELNVNALELDDSALYLCASTNLGQANEKLFFGSGTQLSVL.

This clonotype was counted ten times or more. CDR3 loop: CASSQEIGSHEQYF. CDR3 coding DNA: TGCGCCAGCAGCCAAGAAATCGGGTCCCACGAGCAGTACTTC. This sequence joins TRBV4-3 and TRBJ2-7; D is unclear. The germline V and J ends were trimmed by 0 bases and 5 bases, with 11 bases remaining between them. This CDR3 region has 14 residues. Germline V gene sequence: CDR1 LGHNA, CDR2 YSLEER.

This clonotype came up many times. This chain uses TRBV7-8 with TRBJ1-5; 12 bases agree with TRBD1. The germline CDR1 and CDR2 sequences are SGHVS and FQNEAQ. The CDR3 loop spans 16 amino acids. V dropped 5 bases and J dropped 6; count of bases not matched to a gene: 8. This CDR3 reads CASSKGDRGRGQPQHF. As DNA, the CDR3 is TGTGCCAGCAGCAAAGGGGACAGGGGGCGCGGTCAGCCCCAGCATTTT.

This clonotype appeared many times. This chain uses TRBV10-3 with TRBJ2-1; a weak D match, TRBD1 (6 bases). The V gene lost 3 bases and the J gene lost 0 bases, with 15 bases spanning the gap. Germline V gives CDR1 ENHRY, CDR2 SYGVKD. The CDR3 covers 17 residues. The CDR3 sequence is CAISDNEGESSYNEQFF. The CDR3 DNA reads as TGTGCCATCAGTGACAATGAGGGGGAGAGCTCCTACAATGAGCAGTTCTTC.

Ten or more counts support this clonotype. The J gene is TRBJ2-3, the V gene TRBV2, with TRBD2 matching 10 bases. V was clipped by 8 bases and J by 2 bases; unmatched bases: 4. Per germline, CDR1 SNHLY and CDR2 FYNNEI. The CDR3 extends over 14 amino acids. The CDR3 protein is CASGLAGATDTQYF. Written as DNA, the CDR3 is TGTGCCAGCGGGCTAGCGGGGGCCACAGATACGCAGTATTTT.

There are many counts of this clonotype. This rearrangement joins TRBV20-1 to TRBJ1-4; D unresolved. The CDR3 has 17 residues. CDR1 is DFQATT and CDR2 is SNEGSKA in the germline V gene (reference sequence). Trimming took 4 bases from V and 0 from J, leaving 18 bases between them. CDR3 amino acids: CSATRREARATNEKLFF. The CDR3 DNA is TGCAGTGCTACTCGGAGGGAGGCTCGAGCAACTAATGAAAAACTGTTTTTT.

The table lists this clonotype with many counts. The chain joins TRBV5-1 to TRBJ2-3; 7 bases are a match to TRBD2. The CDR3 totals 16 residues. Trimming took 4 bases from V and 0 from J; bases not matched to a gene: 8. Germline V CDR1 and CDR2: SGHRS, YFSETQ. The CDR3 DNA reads TGCGCCAGCAGCCTAGAAGCGGGGACTAGCACAGATACGCAGTATTTT. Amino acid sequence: CASSLEAGTSTDTQYF.

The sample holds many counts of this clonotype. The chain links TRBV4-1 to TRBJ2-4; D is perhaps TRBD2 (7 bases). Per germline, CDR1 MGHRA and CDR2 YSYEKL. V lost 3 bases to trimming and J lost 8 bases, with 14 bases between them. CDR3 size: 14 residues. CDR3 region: CASSHTTGRDIQYF. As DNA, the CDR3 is TGCGCCAGCAGCCATACTACAGGGAGGGACATTCAGTACTTC.

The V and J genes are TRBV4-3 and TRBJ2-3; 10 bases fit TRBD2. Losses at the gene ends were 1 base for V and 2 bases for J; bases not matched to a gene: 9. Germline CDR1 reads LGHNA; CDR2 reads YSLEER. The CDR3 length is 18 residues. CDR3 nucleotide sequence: TGCGCCAGCAGCCAAGCAGGGCCTAGCGGGGGCTACACAGATACGCAGTATTTT. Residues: CASSQAGPSGGYTDTQYF.

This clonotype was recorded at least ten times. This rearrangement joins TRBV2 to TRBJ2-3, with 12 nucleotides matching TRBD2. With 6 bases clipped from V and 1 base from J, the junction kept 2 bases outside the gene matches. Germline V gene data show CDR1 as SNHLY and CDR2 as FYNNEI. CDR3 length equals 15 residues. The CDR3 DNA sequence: TGTGCCAGCAGGAGGACTAGCGGGGGCACAGATACGCAGTATTTT. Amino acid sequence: CASRRTSGGTDTQYF.

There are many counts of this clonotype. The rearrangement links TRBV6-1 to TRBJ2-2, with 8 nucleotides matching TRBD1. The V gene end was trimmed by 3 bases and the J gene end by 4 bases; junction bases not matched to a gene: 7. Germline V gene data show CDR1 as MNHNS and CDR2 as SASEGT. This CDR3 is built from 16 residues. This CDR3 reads CASSDRQGSGTGELFF. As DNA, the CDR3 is TGTGCCAGCAGTGACCGACAGGGGTCGGGCACCGGGGAGCTGTTTTTT.